Listed below are T cell receptor beta chains from one sample, sequenced in a study of shared clonotypes between healthy human individuals. Assay: immunoSEQ multiplex PCR; the TCRdb copy retains only in-frame clones and omits some. The sample holds more than 2 million clones, 90% to 95% seen once. Input material: naive CD4+ T cells sorted from blood. The source of these receptors is a man between 18 and 29 years old in good health. Both conserved end residues are part of each CDR3. D genes are given only for firm matches. The size of a clone is reported for some rows only, either as once, few or many, or as a class for expanded clones.

V gene	J gene	clone size	D gene	CDR3 protein	CDR3 DNA
TRBV7-8	TRBJ1-1	NA	NA	CASSARGWGTEAFF	TGTGCCAGCAGCGCCAGGGGATGGGGCACTGAAGCTTTCTTT
TRBV6-1	TRBJ2-3	NA	TRBD2	CASRSAGEEGDTQYF	TGTGCCAGCAGATCAGCGGGGGAGGAAGGAGATACGCAGTATTTT
TRBV18	TRBJ2-2	NA	TRBD2	CASSLNGLAADTGELFF	TGTGCCAGCTCCCTAAATGGACTAGCGGCGGACACCGGGGAGCTGTTTTTT
TRBV4-1	TRBJ2-5	NA	NA	CASSQPGRETQYF	TGCGCCAGCAGCCAACCTGGACGAGAGACCCAGTACTTC
TRBV27	TRBJ1-5	NA	TRBD1	CASSRMGQGFNQPQHF	TGTGCCAGCAGCCGAATGGGACAGGGATTTAATCAGCCCCAGCATTTT
TRBV6-1	TRBJ1-1	NA	NA	CASSAGLTGWNTEAFF	TGTGCCAGCAGTGCCGGATTAACAGGGTGGAACACTGAAGCTTTCTTT
TRBV7-2	TRBJ1-2	NA	NA	CASSSRQVPFYTF	TGTGCCAGCAGCTCCCGGCAGGTTCCCTTCTACACCTTC
TRBV7-2	TRBJ2-3	NA	TRBD1	CASSSDRGGDTQYF	TGTGCCAGCAGCTCCGACAGGGGTGGAGATACGCAGTATTTT
TRBV5-4	TRBJ2-7	NA	NA	CASSFGGSLLYEQYF	TGTGCCAGCAGCTTCGGAGGGAGCCTCCTCTACGAGCAGTACTTC
TRBV18	TRBJ2-3	NA	NA	CASCTGITDTQYF	TGTGCCAGCTGTACAGGAATTACAGATACGCAGTATTTT
TRBV10-2	TRBJ2-2	NA	TRBD2	CASRRAGDTGELFF	TGCGCCAGCAGACGGGCGGGGGACACCGGGGAGCTGTTTTTT
TRBV9	TRBJ2-3	NA	NA	CASSTHSTVTDTQYF	TGTGCCAGCAGCACCCATAGTACGGTCACAGATACGCAGTATTTT
TRBV5-1	TRBJ2-7	once	TRBD2	CASSLGPTLAGVSLPYF	TGCGCCAGCAGCTTAGGGCCCACACTAGCGGGAGTAAGCTTGCCGTACTTC